These 28 T cell receptor beta chains originate from one sample sequenced in a study of T cell repertoires in cytomegalovirus infection. From the reads, TCRdb called clonotypes with MiXCR, one entry per CDR3 protein. The data hold around 530,000 distinct CDR3 sequences, with 26% observed a single time. Material for sequencing was PBMCs. These receptors were collected from a human donor in good health (CMV status not recorded). Some clones in this sample may be carry-over from other donors' samples.

The chain employs TRBV6-6 and TRBJ2-3; 8 bases are a match to TRBD2. With 5 bases clipped from V and 9 bases from J, the junction kept 13 bases outside the gene matches. The CDR3 is 15 amino acids. The V gene's germline CDR1 is MNHNY and CDR2 SVGAGI (reference sequence). This CDR3 is CASSEGLGGHWTQYF. The CDR3 nucleotides are TGTGCCAGCAGTGAGGGACTAGGGGGGCATTGGACGCAGTATTTT.

The chain carries TRBV28 and TRBJ2-1; TRBD2 agrees at 11 bases. CDR1 is MDHEN and CDR2 is SYDVKM in the germline V gene. The CDR3 covers 16 residues. Unmatched junction bases numbered 13, after V lost 7 bases and J lost 8 bases. The CDR3 is CASTDVTSGRFDEQFF. In nucleotides, the CDR3 is TGTGCCAGCACTGACGTCACTAGCGGGAGATTCGATGAGCAGTTCTTC.

This chain joins TRBV6-6 and TRBJ2-7; D gene unclear. Germline CDR1 and CDR2: MNHNY and SVGAGI (reference sequence). Trimming cost V 2 bases and J 1 base, with 6 bases left between them. The CDR3 covers 13 residues. The CDR3 DNA follows: TGTGCCAGCAGTTACGCCGAGTCCTACGAGCAGTACTTC. Translating it yields CASSYAESYEQYF.

The V call is TRBV7-4, the J call TRBJ2-1; D may be TRBD1 (5 bases). Germline CDR1 and CDR2: SGHVT and SQSDAQ. V shed 7 bases and J shed 6 bases, with 13 bases lying between them. The CDR3 length is 13 residues. The CDR3 nucleotides read TGTGCCAGCAAAGAAGGGGTTGGCAATGAGCAGTTCTTC. The encoded protein is CASKEGVGNEQFF.

This clonotype was counted a few times. The chain links TRBV14 to TRBJ2-5; D perhaps matches TRBD1 (7 bases). This CDR3 is 15 amino acids long. In germline, CDR1 is SGHDN, CDR2 FVKESK. Trimming took 4 bases from V and 5 from J, leaving 17 bases between them. The CDR3: CASSPRGALSETQYF. The CDR3 DNA follows: TGTGCCAGCAGCCCCAGGGGGGCCCTCAGTGAGACCCAGTACTTC.

The CDR3 DNA follows: TGTGCCAGCAGCTTACCCCCGAACGAAAAACTGTTTTTT. This encodes CASSLPPNEKLFF. The rearrangement joins TRBV7-2 to TRBJ1-4; D not resolved. The CDR3 loop spans 13 amino acids. Germline CDR1 and CDR2: SGHTA and FQGNSA. V was pared by 2 bases and J by 8 bases, with 9 bases between. The whole variable domain, remainder taken from reference TRBV7-2 and TRBJ1-4, is GAGVSQSPSNKVTEKGKDVELRCDPISGHTALYWYRQSLGQGLEFLIYFQGNSAPDKSGLPSDRFSAERTGGSVSTLTIQRTQQEDSAVYLCASSLPPNEKLFFGSGTQLSVL.

This chain links TRBV6-2 or TRBV6-3 with TRBJ2-2; D possibly corresponds to TRBD2 (5 bases). The CDR3 consists of 18 residues. CDR1 is MNHEY and CDR2 is SVGEGT in the germline V gene. The V end lost 0 bases, the J end lost 4 bases, and 18 bases lay between the germline ends. DNA of the CDR3: TGTGCCAGCAGTTACTCGGGGTTGGTGGGAGTCAGCACCGGGGAGCTGTTTTTT. Translated: CASSYSGLVGVSTGELFF.

CDR3: CSASDSIKPQHF. The CDR3 bases are TGCAGTGCTAGTGACAGTATCAAGCCCCAGCATTTT. V gene TRBV20-1 combines with J gene TRBJ1-5; weak D call: TRBD1 (5 bases). V was cut by 3 bases and J by 8 bases, with 11 bases left in between. Germline V gives CDR1 DFQATT, CDR2 SNEGSKA (reference sequence). The CDR3 totals 12 residues.

The V and J genes are TRBV10-3 and TRBJ2-7; D possibly corresponds to TRBD2 (5 bases). The V gene's germline CDR1 is ENHRY and CDR2 SYGVKD. There are 12 residues in the CDR3. Trimming cost V 5 bases and J 4 bases, with 9 bases left between them. The CDR3, as DNA: TGTGCCATCAGTCCCTCGGGATACGAGCAGTACGTC. The encoded protein is CAISPSGYEQYV.

The CDR3 spells CASTVTGGIVNTIYF. The CDR3 DNA is TGTGCCAGCACAGTGACAGGGGGAATTGTAAACACCATATATTTT. The chain links TRBV12-3 or TRBV12-4 to TRBJ1-3; 9 bases match TRBD1. The CDR3 has 15 residues. V trimming: 7 bases; J trimming: 6 bases; junction bases outside the gene matches: 10.

This clonotype was picked up a small number of times. The V gene is TRBV12-3 or TRBV12-4, the J gene TRBJ2-1; D may be TRBD2 (5 bases). The CDR3 length is 14 residues. Trimming took off 8 bases at V and 9 bases at J, with 20 bases between the two ends. CDR3 in DNA: TGTGCCAGCCGAAAGGGTGGGAGTGGGGTTGAGCAGTTCTTC. This sequence encodes CASRKGGSGVEQFF.

This clonotype was seen more than once but under ten times. This rearrangement joins TRBV12-3 or TRBV12-4 to TRBJ2-7; 7 bases fit TRBD2. The CDR3 runs 17 residues. J lost 0 bases, V lost 6 bases, and 14 bases had no gene match. Here the CDR3 reads CASSSPRWDYTSYEQYF. The CDR3 nucleotides read TGTGCCAGCAGCTCCCCTAGGTGGGACTATACCTCCTACGAGCAGTACTTC.

This sequence joins TRBV6-2 or TRBV6-3 and TRBJ1-1, with 7 positions matching TRBD1. The CDR3 runs 13 residues. The germline CDR1 and CDR2 sequences are MNHEY and SVGEGT. Trimming removed 6 bases from V and 4 bases from J; junction bases left unmatched: 5. The CDR3 here is CASRPTGVTEAFF. CDR3 sequence (DNA): TGTGCCAGCAGACCAACAGGGGTCACTGAAGCTTTCTTT.

The rearrangement links TRBV28 to TRBJ2-2, with D tentatively TRBD1 or TRBD2 (5 bases each). With 5 bases removed from V and 4 bases from J, the gap between germline ends came to 8 bases. Looked up from germline, CDR1 is MDHEN and CDR2 is SYDVKM. The CDR3 has 13 residues. This chain's CDR3 is CASSGTVTGELFF. CDR3 sequence (DNA): TGTGCCAGCAGTGGGACGGTCACCGGGGAGCTGTTTTTT.

This chain links TRBV20-1 with TRBJ1-2; D not resolved. Trimming cost V 5 bases and J 3 bases, with 19 bases left between them. Germline assignment: CDR1 DFQATT and CDR2 SNEGSKA (reference sequence). CDR3 length equals 15 residues. Written as DNA, the CDR3 is TGCAGTGCTCCCTTCTCCTCCGGGTTTTACTATGGCTACACCTTC. Its protein is CSAPFSSGFYYGYTF.

This clonotype was detected many times. One end of the junction does not line up with germline, which may come from a read error. J is TRBJ2-1 and V is TRBV7-2; no reliable D call. The CDR3 covers 12 residues. Germline CDR1 reads SGHTA; CDR2 reads FQGNSA. The CDR3 DNA follows: TGTGCCAGCCGCTTAGCTATCGGTGAGCAGTTCTTC. This sequence encodes CASRLAIGEQFF. The full variable domain, with the rest looked up from reference TRBV7-2 and TRBJ2-1, is GAGVSQSPSNKVTEKGKDVELRCDPISGHTALYWYRQSLGQGLEFLIYFQGNSAPDKSGLPSDRFSAERTGGSVSTLTIQRTQQEDSAVYLCASRLAIGEQFFGPGTRLTVL.

This clonotype was seen many times. The chain links TRBV6-5 to TRBJ1-3; the D gene is possibly TRBD1 (6 bases). The germline V gene encodes CDR1 MNHEY and CDR2 SVGAGI. V lost 2 bases to trimming and J lost 1 base, with 15 bases between them. The CDR3 spans 17 residues. The CDR3 coding sequence is TGTGCCAGCAGTTACGGGCAGGGGTTTAATTCTGGAAACACCATATATTTT. It is translated as CASSYGQGFNSGNTIYF.

In its sample, this clonotype was seen a few times. The rearrangement joins TRBV4-3 to TRBJ2-1, with a possible D match to TRBD2 (6 bases). The V gene's germline CDR1 is LGHNA and CDR2 YSLEER. The CDR3 contains 15 residues. V was trimmed by 5 bases and J by 2 bases, leaving 13 bases between them. CDR3 in DNA: TGCGCCAGCAGCTGGGAGGAGACCACCTACAATGAGCAGTTCTTC. Its protein product is CASSWEETTYNEQFF.

V usage is TRBV7-6 and J usage is TRBJ1-1; D gene uncertain. CDR1 is SGHVS, CDR2 FNYEAQ, per germline. The CDR3 loop spans 12 amino acids. V was pared by 3 bases and J by 7 bases, with 9 bases between. The CDR3 region is CASSFVGIEAFF. The CDR3 DNA reads TGTGCCAGCAGCTTCGTCGGCATTGAAGCTTTCTTT. Using reference TRBV7-6 and TRBJ1-1 for the parts outside the CDR3, the full variable domain is GAGVSQSPRYKVTKRGQDVALRCDPISGHVSLYWYRQALGQGPEFLTYFNYEAQQDKSGLPNDRFSAERPEGSISTLTIQRTEQRDSAMYRCASSFVGIEAFFGQGTRLTVV.

This clonotype was recorded at least ten times. CDR3 coding DNA: TGTGCCAGCAGCCGTGCCCTGCGGGGAGAGACCCAGTACTTC. This translates into CASSRALRGETQYF. The V call is TRBV7-2, the J call TRBJ2-5, with a possible D match to TRBD2 (6 bases). Trimming took 5 bases from V and 4 from J, leaving 14 bases between them. Germline V gene data show CDR1 as SGHTA and CDR2 as FQGNSA. The CDR3 is 14 amino acids.

The chain couples TRBV7-9 to TRBJ2-7; D gene unclear. The V gene's germline CDR1 is SEHNR and CDR2 FQNEAQ (reference sequence). The germline V and J ends were trimmed by 1 base and 0 bases, with 7 bases remaining between them. The CDR3 is 14 amino acids. CDR3 region: CASSLVGHSYEQYF. DNA for the CDR3: TGTGCCAGCAGCTTAGTAGGCCACTCCTACGAGCAGTACTTC.

The DNA for the CDR3 is TGTGCCAGCATCGGCGTGAAGGGGCCCGGCTACACCTTC. Amino acids: CASIGVKGPGYTF. The chain recombines TRBV6-6 with TRBJ1-2, with a possible D match to TRBD1 (5 bases). V lost 7 bases to trimming and J lost 8 bases, with 17 bases between them. The germline CDR1 and CDR2 sequences are MNHNY and SVGAGI (reference sequence). CDR3 length equals 13 residues.

V and J are TRBV14 and TRBJ1-1; no reliable D call. Trimming removed 3 bases from V and 1 base from J, with 9 bases in between. CDR3 size: 14 residues. Germline values: CDR1 SGHDN, CDR2 FVKESK. CDR3 bases: TGTGCCAGCAGCCAGTGGATACCGAACACTGAAGCTTTCTTT. It encodes CASSQWIPNTEAFF. The whole variable domain, filled in from reference TRBV14 and TRBJ1-1, reads EAGVTQFPSHSVIEKGQTVTLRCDPISGHDNLYWYRRVMGKEIKFLLHFVKESKQDESGMPNNRFLAERTGGTYSTLKVQPAELEDSGVYFCASSQWIPNTEAFFGQGTRLTVV.

In this sample, this clonotype turned up a few times. The rearrangement links TRBV5-1 to TRBJ2-4; 10 nucleotides line up with TRBD1. This CDR3 comprises 14 residues. Germline V lookup: CDR1 SGHRS, CDR2 YFSETQ. Germline trimming cut 1 base from V and 6 bases from J; bases unmatched to any gene: 1. Here the CDR3 reads CASSLRDRGNIQYF. The CDR3 nucleotides are TGCGCCAGCAGCTTGCGGGACAGGGGAAACATTCAGTACTTC.

In this sample, this clonotype turned up a few times. The chain couples TRBV19 to TRBJ2-2, with a weak D call TRBD1 (5 bases). The CDR3 length is 15 residues. Germline values: CDR1 LNHDA, CDR2 SQIVND (reference sequence). V dropped 3 bases and J dropped 6 bases, with 14 bases sitting between them. The CDR3 DNA reads TGTGCCAGTAGTATTGGGCAGGGTACCCCCGGGGAGCTGTTTTTT. Its protein product is CASSIGQGTPGELFF. Drawing the rest from reference TRBV19 and TRBJ2-2, the complete variable domain is DGGITQSPKYLFRKEGQNVTLSCEQNLNHDAMYWYRQDPGQGLRLIYYSQIVNDFQKGDIAEGYSVSREKKESFPLTVTSAQKNPTAFYLCASSIGQGTPGELFFGEGSRLTVL.

This clonotype was detected only a few times. This chain connects TRBV7-3 to TRBJ2-2; D perhaps matches TRBD2 (6 bases). Looked up from germline, CDR1 is SGHTA and CDR2 is FQGTGA. This CDR3 is 16 amino acids long. Trimming took 3 bases from V and 3 from J, leaving 14 bases between them. The CDR3 sequence is CASSFRGTAYTGELFF. The CDR3 bases are TGTGCCAGCAGCTTTCGCGGGACCGCATACACCGGGGAGCTGTTTTTT.

The chain couples TRBV2 to TRBJ2-3; D ambiguous. Trimming took 6 bases from V and 6 from J, leaving 10 bases between them. There are 12 residues in the CDR3. Looked up from germline, CDR1 is SNHLY and CDR2 is FYNNEI. CDR3 sequence (DNA): TGTGCCAGCAGGCCTTTACTGGATACGCAGTATTTT. Translated: CASRPLLDTQYF.

The chain joins TRBV27 to TRBJ2-7, with 8 nucleotides matching TRBD2. The CDR3 is 16 residues long. V lost 6 bases and J lost 1; bases outside the gene matches: 11. Germline values: CDR1 MNHEY, CDR2 SMNVEV (reference sequence). The DNA of the CDR3 is TGTGCCAGCAGCCCCACCGCCTCGGGAGGGTCCTACGAGCAGTACGTC. Its protein is CASSPTASGGSYEQYV.